This passage covers 28 T cell receptor beta chains from one sample sequenced in a study of shared clonotypes between healthy human individuals (dated by TCRdb to about 2020). Libraries were built with the immunoSEQ multiplex PCR assay. Drawn from immuneACCESS, this table holds only the in-frame rearrangements with V and J called that TCRdb kept. Clones are partly lost; checked studies trace under half to an unresolved V gene and leave the rest unexplained. The sample profile shows some 2.1 million clones; over 85% of them were found once. The top ten constitute around 1.8% of the sample. CD8 naive samples were CD45RO-negative cells positively selected for CCR7, giving a CD45RA+CCR7+ population that excluded TemRA cells. Sequencing input: naive CD8+ T cells from PBMCs. The cell subset or site label, read with the paper, signifies: CD45RA+CCR7+. The receptors come from a man between 18 and 35 years old in good health. Some clones in this sample may be carry-over from other donors' samples.

Details on this clone: At one boundary the junction diverges from the germline segment, which might be a read error. J is TRBJ2-2 and V is TRBV9; 10 positions agree with TRBD2. The CDR3 runs 18 residues. Germline V lookup: CDR1 SGDLS, CDR2 YYNGEE. CDR3 in amino acids: CASSVEGAGGPKTGELFF. The CDR3 DNA is TGTGCCAGCAGCGTAGAGGGAGCGGGAGGGCCGAAAACCGGGGAGCTGTTTTTT.

The CDR3 DNA reads as TGTGCCAGTAGTATAGATCCGGCAGCCGAGCAGTACTTC. Translated: CASSIDPAAEQYF. The chain has TRBV19 and TRBJ2-7; D gene ambiguous. CDR1 is LNHDA, CDR2 SQIVND, per germline (reference sequence). CDR3 length: 13 amino acids. Trimming stripped 0 bases from V and 6 bases from J, with 9 bases between.

The chain couples TRBV9 to TRBJ2-5; 13 nucleotides agree with TRBD2. The CDR3 covers 15 residues. CDR1 and CDR2 (germline): SGDLS, YYNGEE. V lost 3 bases, J lost 3 bases, and 2 bases stayed unmatched. The CDR3 loop reads CASSATSGRKETQYF. CDR3 DNA: TGTGCCAGCAGCGCGACTAGCGGGAGGAAAGAGACCCAGTACTTC.

The chain is built from TRBV9 and TRBJ2-2; TRBD2 matches 12 bases. J lost 7 bases, V lost 6 bases, and 7 bases had no gene match. The CDR3 is 15 residues long. CDR1 is SGDLS, CDR2 YYNGEE, per germline. CDR3 sequence (DNA): TGTGCCAGCACCCCTCTAGCGGGAGGGCACGGGGAGCTGTTTTTT. It yields the protein CASTPLAGGHGELFF.

The rearrangement joins TRBV25-1 to TRBJ2-1; D unresolved. V was clipped by 6 bases and J by 6 bases, with 6 bases between them. The CDR3 length is 11 residues. Germline-derived CDR1 and CDR2 are MGHDK and SYGVNS. The CDR3 DNA sequence: TGTGCCAGCAGGCAGATCAATGAGCAGTTCTTC. This sequence encodes CASRQINEQFF. The complete variable domain, with remaining parts taken from reference TRBV25-1 and TRBJ2-1, reads EADIYQTPRYLVIGTGKKITLECSQTMGHDKMYWYQQDPGMELHLIHYSYGVNSTEKGDLSSESTVSRIRTEHFPLTLESARPSHTSQYLCASRQINEQFFGPGTRLTVL.

V is TRBV9 and J is TRBJ2-1, with TRBD1 matching 9 bases. CDR1 is SGDLS and CDR2 is YYNGEE in the germline V gene. J gave up 8 bases and V 4 bases, and 7 bases lay outside the gene matches. The CDR3 loop spans 14 amino acids. The CDR3 DNA reads as TGTGCCAGCAGCCCAGGGGACAGGGCGCATGAGCAGTTCTTC. It translates to CASSPGDRAHEQFF.

The rearrangement joins TRBV7-2 to TRBJ2-1; the D is unclear. Germline lookup yields CDR1 SGHTA and CDR2 FQGNSA. The CDR3 is 11 amino acids. The V gene lost 3 bases and the J gene lost 8 bases, with 5 bases spanning the gap. Here the CDR3 DNA reads TGTGCCAGCAGCTTGTCCCATGAGCAGTTCTTC. It is translated as CASSLSHEQFF. The variable domain in full, completed from reference TRBV7-2 and TRBJ2-1, reads GAGVSQSPSNKVTEKGKDVELRCDPISGHTALYWYRQSLGQGLEFLIYFQGNSAPDKSGLPSDRFSAERTGGSVSTLTIQRTQQEDSAVYLCASSLSHEQFFGPGTRLTVL.

This sequence joins TRBV6-5 and TRBJ2-1; D assignment may be TRBD1 or TRBD2 (5 bases each). Looked up from germline, CDR1 is MNHEY and CDR2 is SVGAGI. The V gene lost 3 bases and the J gene lost 9 bases, with 15 bases spanning the gap. This CDR3 contains 14 residues. The CDR3 bases are TGTGCCAGCAGTTATGATCGGGGCCAGAGTGAGCAGTTCTTC. It encodes CASSYDRGQSEQFF.

A word on this clone: Other nucleotide sequences in the sample specify the same CDR3. The chain combines TRBV5-6 with TRBJ1-4; D gene unclear. CDR1 is SGHDT and CDR2 is YYEEEE in the germline V gene. The CDR3 loop spans 11 amino acids. V lost 0 bases to trimming and J lost 7 bases, with 1 base between them. The CDR3 DNA reads as TGTGCCAGCAGCTTGGGTGAAAAACTGTTTTTT. It is translated as CASSLGEKLFF.

This clone was recorded once. Other DNA sequences in the same sample also yield this CDR3. The chain joins TRBV7-9 to TRBJ1-1, with D maybe TRBD1 (6 bases). The CDR3 totals 12 residues. V dropped 1 base and J dropped 8 bases, with 8 bases sitting between them. Germline V CDR1 and CDR2: SEHNR, FQNEAQ (reference sequence). The DNA of the CDR3 is TGTGCCAGCAGCTTAGGGGGGGGCGAAGCTTTCTTT. This encodes CASSLGGGEAFF. Full variable domain (missing parts from reference TRBV7-9 and TRBJ1-1): DTGVSQNPRHKITKRGQNVTFRCDPISEHNRLYWYRQTLGQGPEFLTYFQNEAQLEKSRLLSDRFSAERPKGSFSTLEIQRTEQGDSAMYLCASSLGGGEAFFGQGTRLTVV.

This rearrangement joins TRBV6-6 to TRBJ2-7, with D perhaps TRBD1 or TRBD2 (5 bases each). The CDR3 has 14 amino acids. V lost 6 bases, J lost 5 bases, and 17 bases lay in between. Germline V gene lookup returns CDR1 MNHNY and CDR2 SVGAGI (reference sequence). The CDR3 is CASSPGPPVDEQYF. The CDR3 nucleotides read TGTGCCAGCAGCCCGGGACCGCCTGTTGACGAGCAGTACTTC.

The J gene is TRBJ2-7, the V gene TRBV11-2, with TRBD1 as a possible D gene (6 bases). CDR3 length: 17 residues. Germline-derived CDR1 and CDR2 are SGHAT and FQNNGV. Trimming shortened V by 3 bases and J by 3 bases, and 21 bases separated the two germline ends. CDR3 loop: CASSLEEVWGPNYEQYF. CDR3 sequence (DNA): TGTGCCAGCAGCTTGGAGGAAGTGTGGGGGCCGAACTACGAGCAGTACTTC.

The V gene is TRBV10-3, the J gene TRBJ2-7; the D gene is possibly TRBD1 (8 bases). Germline lookup yields CDR1 ENHRY and CDR2 SYGVKD. The CDR3 has 16 residues. Trimming shortened V by 0 bases and J by 5 bases, and 17 bases separated the two germline ends. In DNA, the CDR3 is TGTGCCATCAGTGAGTCGAGCGGGACAGGTGAGGACGAGCAGTACTTC. It codes for CAISESSGTGEDEQYF.

The J gene is TRBJ2-7, the V gene TRBV9; 14 bases are a match to TRBD2. CDR3 length: 15 amino acids. Germline V gene sequence: CDR1 SGDLS, CDR2 YYNGEE. J gave up 7 bases and V 4 bases, and 7 bases lay outside the gene matches. CDR3 in DNA: TGTGCCAGCAGCCCCTGGGGACTAGCGGGAGAGGAGCAGTACTTC. The encoded protein is CASSPWGLAGEEQYF.

V usage is TRBV5-1 and J usage is TRBJ2-3; D unclear. The CDR3 extends over 13 amino acids. Trimming removed 4 bases from V and 4 bases from J, with 10 bases in between. Germline V gene data show CDR1 as SGHRS and CDR2 as YFSETQ. CDR3 DNA sequence: TGCGCCAGCAGCCTACCTAAGGCAGATACGCAGTATTTT. This codes for CASSLPKADTQYF.

For this clone: This CDR3 is also generated by other DNA sequences in the sample. The chain recombines TRBV13 with TRBJ2-7, with a weak D call TRBD1 (6 bases). The germline CDR1 and CDR2 sequences are PRHDT and FYEKMQ (reference sequence). This CDR3 is 14 amino acids long. V lost 6 bases to trimming and J lost 3 bases, with 15 bases between them. The CDR3 loop reads CASSGRPDSYEQYF. Written as DNA, the CDR3 is TGTGCCAGCAGTGGCAGACCGGACAGCTACGAGCAGTACTTC.

V and J are TRBV28 and TRBJ2-6; 9 nucleotides match TRBD1. Germline CDR1 reads MDHEN; CDR2 reads SYDVKM. Germline trimming cut 6 bases from V and 6 bases from J; bases unmatched to any gene: 15. The CDR3 sequence is 18 residues long. This chain's CDR3 is CASSYTGGASGEANVLTF. CDR3 nucleotide sequence: TGTGCCAGCAGCTACACAGGGGGCGCGAGTGGGGAGGCCAACGTCCTGACTTTC.

The chain carries TRBV6-6 and TRBJ2-6; no clear D gene. Germline CDR1 reads MNHNY; CDR2 reads SVGAGI (reference sequence). This CDR3 is 15 amino acids long. Trimming removed 2 bases from V and 0 bases from J, with 5 bases in between. The CDR3, as DNA: TGTGCCAGCAGTTACCTGGACTCTGGGGCCAACGTCCTGACTTTC. Translation gives CASSYLDSGANVLTF.

The rearrangement links TRBV5-1 to TRBJ2-2, with a possible D match to TRBD2 (5 bases). The CDR3 loop spans 16 amino acids. Trimming stripped 0 bases from V and 7 bases from J, with 16 bases between. From germline, CDR1 is SGHRS and CDR2 YFSETQ. CDR3 sequence (DNA): TGCGCCAGCAGCTTGGGAGGTGTGAGCGGTATCGGGGAGCTGTTTTTT. Residues: CASSLGGVSGIGELFF.

The V call is TRBV7-9, the J call TRBJ2-1, with D possibly matching TRBD1 (5 bases). The CDR3 has 12 residues. The V end lost 5 bases, the J end lost 7 bases, and 9 bases lay between the germline ends. CDR1 and CDR2 from the germline V gene are SEHNR and FQNEAQ (reference sequence). Here the CDR3 reads CASSHRGNEQFF. The CDR3 region has the DNA TGTGCCAGCAGCCATAGGGGAAATGAGCAGTTCTTC. The full variable domain, its missing parts supplied by reference TRBV7-9 and TRBJ2-1, is DTGVSQNPRHKITKRGQNVTFRCDPISEHNRLYWYRQTLGQGPEFLTYFQNEAQLEKSRLLSDRFSAERPKGSFSTLEIQRTEQGDSAMYLCASSHRGNEQFFGPGTRLTVL.

The chain employs TRBV9 and TRBJ2-5; TRBD1 matches 7 bases. V dropped 4 bases and J dropped 2; count of bases not matched to a gene: 8. CDR3 size: 15 residues. The germline V gene has CDR1 SGDLS and CDR2 YYNGEE. Written as DNA, the CDR3 is TGTGCCAGCAGCAGAGCGCCCAGGGGGCAAGAGACCCAGTACTTC. Protein product: CASSRAPRGQETQYF.

In regard to this clone: At the DNA level, this CDR3 is encoded by other sequences in the same sample as well. The J gene is TRBJ2-7, the V gene TRBV27, with 8 bases that match TRBD1. Germline-derived CDR1 and CDR2 are MNHEY and SMNVEV (reference sequence). The V gene end was trimmed by 2 bases and the J gene end by 1 base; junction bases not matched to a gene: 1. The CDR3 spans 14 residues. The CDR3 sequence is CASSLGTGSYEQYF. CDR3 nucleotide sequence: TGTGCCAGCAGTTTAGGGACAGGATCCTACGAGCAGTACTTC.

The chain carries TRBV5-1 and TRBJ2-1; 7 nucleotides match TRBD2. CDR3 size: 16 residues. The V gene end was trimmed by 4 bases and the J gene end by 12 bases; junction bases not matched to a gene: 19. The germline CDR1 and CDR2 sequences are SGHRS and YFSETQ. CDR3 residues: CASSPEGAGVPRGQFF. DNA of the CDR3: TGCGCCAGCAGCCCGGAGGGTGCGGGAGTCCCTCGTGGGCAGTTCTTC.

The V gene is TRBV6-5, the J gene TRBJ1-4, with 9 positions matching TRBD1. The V gene's germline CDR1 is MNHEY and CDR2 SVGAGI. The CDR3 spans 15 residues. V lost 2 bases and J lost 7; bases outside the gene matches: 5. The CDR3 nucleotides read TGTGCCAGCAGTTACGGGACAGGGCGCGGTGAAAAACTGTTTTTT. Translation gives CASSYGTGRGEKLFF.

J is TRBJ2-1 and V is TRBV7-6; the D gene is possibly TRBD2 (5 bases). Per the germline V gene, CDR1 is SGHVS and CDR2 is FNYEAQ. This CDR3 region has 13 residues. Deletions cut 5 bases from V and 9 bases from J, with 14 bases between. The CDR3 reads CASSPRPGSEQFF. The CDR3 bases are TGTGCCAGCAGCCCACGTCCGGGGAGTGAGCAGTTCTTC.

The chain combines TRBV27 with TRBJ2-5; TRBD2 aligns across 7 bases. V gave up 5 bases and J gave up 5 bases; unmatched junction bases: 11. CDR1 is MNHEY and CDR2 is SMNVEV in the germline V gene (reference sequence). This CDR3 spans 15 amino acids. The CDR3 DNA reads TGTGCCAGCAGTCCCCTGCGGGAGAGGGGTGAGACCCAGTACTTC. Translating gives CASSPLRERGETQYF.

To note about this clone: One end of the junction does not line up with germline, which may come from a read error. The chain couples TRBV28 to TRBJ2-3, with TRBD1 matching 9 bases. The CDR3 runs 15 residues. Germline-derived CDR1 and CDR2 are MDHEN and SYDVKM. CDR3 protein: CAGSGGTGQMDTQYF. CDR3 DNA sequence: TGTGCCGGCAGTGGCGGGACAGGGCAAATGGATACGCAGTATTTT.

The chain has TRBV9 and TRBJ2-3; 7 positions agree with TRBD2. The V segment lost 3 bases and the J segment 0 bases; nucleotides outside the gene matches: 13. The CDR3 loop spans 18 amino acids. Germline CDR1 reads SGDLS; CDR2 reads YYNGEE. CDR3 amino acids: CASSENPSLAASTDTQYF. CDR3 sequence (DNA): TGTGCCAGCAGCGAAAACCCCTCCCTAGCGGCGAGCACAGATACGCAGTATTTT. The whole variable domain, filled in from reference TRBV9 and TRBJ2-3, reads DSGVTQTPKHLITATGQRVTLRCSPRSGDLSVYWYQQSLDQGLQFLIQYYNGEERAKGNILERFSAQQFPDLHSELNLSSLELGDSALYFCASSENPSLAASTDTQYFGPGTRLTVL.